The rows below give T cell receptor beta chains drawn from one sample of a study of T cell repertoires in cytomegalovirus infection. TCRdb reprocessed the reads via MiXCR and lists one record per CDR3 protein. The sample comprises approximately 350,000 distinct CDR3 sequences, about 35% of which are singletons, and approximately 13% rests with the top ten. No antigen has been assigned to these receptors. This material consisted of cultured PBMCs, taken from culture after CMV antigen stimulation. These receptors came from a human donor in good health (CMV status not recorded). Some clones in this sample may be carry-over from other donors' samples. CDR3s leave out the opening cysteine and the closing phenylalanine or tryptophan. Clone size, where shown, is once, few, many, or a class for clones that have expanded.

v_call	clone_size	j_call	cdr3_aa
TRBV4-1	NA	TRBJ2-2	ASSQSGLSTGELF
TRBV7-6	NA	TRBJ2-5	ASSAPAGTGVQTQY
TRBV30	NA	TRBJ2-6	AWSVVGGPSVLT
TRBV24-1	NA	TRBJ2-3	ATSDLRGLAADTQY
TRBV7-2	many	TRBJ1-4	ASSLERLATNEKLF
TRBV7-6	NA	TRBJ2-3	ASSLIGTSGDTQY
TRBV10-3	NA	TRBJ1-1	AISDGRTGGRGNTEAF
TRBV18	NA	TRBJ2-7	ASSPSQAGVLYEQY
TRBV6-1	NA	TRBJ2-5	ASSENRGGGKETQY
TRBV18	NA	TRBJ2-1	ASSPLDRGPTSGDNEQF
TRBV25-1	NA	TRBJ1-5	ASSEAGSSNQPQH
TRBV5-1	NA	TRBJ2-1	ASSLAFLGLKRGSGEQF
TRBV5-4	few	TRBJ2-5	ASSPGSEETQY
TRBV6-6	NA	TRBJ1-6	ASSYATGTGSIGSYNSPLH
TRBV4-1	NA	TRBJ2-1	ASSQARRGGEQF
TRBV11-3	NA	TRBJ2-1	ASSYRGLYNEQF
TRBV20-1	few	TRBJ1-1	SAVGQGPTEAF
TRBV4-2	few	TRBJ1-6	ASSQASWKSYNSPLH
TRBV27	NA	TRBJ1-6	ASRLQRSPLH
TRBV4-1	few	TRBJ1-1	ASSLQGVVTEAF
TRBV7-2	NA	TRBJ2-3	ASSLGVGSTDTQY
TRBV27	NA	TRBJ1-2	ASSLSRGRIFYGYT
TRBV7-4	NA	TRBJ1-6	ASSQGNSPLH
TRBV19	NA	TRBJ2-3	ATGGSADTQY
TRBV4-3	NA	TRBJ2-3	ASSRRGGEADTQY
TRBV15	NA	TRBJ2-3	ATSRGTSGSTDTQY
TRBV4-1	few	TRBJ1-2	ASSQERGYT
TRBV7-2	few	TRBJ2-3	ASSLQGLAGADTQY
TRBV7-2	few	TRBJ1-1	ASSLGLGIVTEAF
TRBV29-1	few	TRBJ2-1	SSSSLAGYYNEQF
TRBV7-8	NA	TRBJ2-1	ASSPAGGNEQL
TRBV24-1	few	TRBJ2-1	ATSDPGQTNEQF
TRBV4-1	few	TRBJ1-2	ASSGQGANYGYT
TRBV12-3/TRBV12-4	NA	TRBJ1-1	ASSLLGVREAF
TRBV20-1	NA	TRBJ2-1	SAEPDRGNEQF
TRBV6-5	few	TRBJ2-1	ASSYGGWWREGPEQF
TRBV11-2	many	TRBJ1-5	ASSLALGENQPQH
TRBV9	NA	TRBJ2-2	ASSARLAGFTGELF
TRBV7-8	few	TRBJ1-1	ASSPRTGREAF
TRBV11-3	once	TRBJ1-2	ASSPNRDYGYT
TRBV6-5	NA	TRBJ2-2	ASSYSWTSIYTGELF